This T cell receptor (beta chain) was identified in a study of blood T cell repertoires in COVID-19 (dated by TCRdb to 2018 to 2020). Study-level background: The collaborator samples originated in the United States, Italy and Spain and spanned the acute and convalescent phases of COVID-19. The samples were drawn from the first 160 participants of the ongoing ImmuneRACE study and from under 1,500 subjects provided by 6 global collaborators. Where available, HLA class I and class II types were obtained from metadata supplied by the sample provider rather than from assay-based typing. A de-identified subject ID, COVID-19 status, age in years and sex were almost always included in the sample metadata. The repertoires were released in a freely available public database intended as a resource for research on the immune response to SARS-CoV-2. Deeply sampled blood TCRbeta repertoires from subjects exposed to, actively infected with, or recovered from COVID-19 were included in the dataset. The prospective study material was composed of cDNA or gDNA derived from T cells, B-cell-depleted T cells, or PBMCs. What the study reported, not specific to this receptor: The quantity of clinical and demographic metadata differed by source and by participant and was supplied without curation.

Worth noting for this clone: Its antigen remains undetermined. No quality values exist for individual bases; no much larger clone is one base distant.

The immunoSEQ Assay, a bias-controlled multiplex PCR, was used to amplify TCRbeta CDR3 regions from genomic DNA. Per the source publication's procedure: Within the assay, amplification of reference gene primers was used to estimate how many nucleated cells each sample contained. Sequence reads were collapsed and filtered to measure the absolute abundance of every unique TCRbeta CDR3 rearrangement. For each sample, productive Simpson clonality was calculated by taking the square root of Simpson's diversity index across productive rearrangements. TCRdb provides this immuneACCESS table in a form limited to in-frame rearrangements. Some clones are lacking; in checked studies, under half of them reflect an unresolved V gene, and why the rest are absent is not known. V and J calls and clone size are copied from that table; D and trimming were computed from the DNA. In all, the sample holds 250,000 to 300,000 clones, and approximately 88% of those were seen once. The ten most abundant clones make up 0.9% to 1% of the sample.

Including the terminal cysteine and phenylalanine, the CDR3 comprises 16 residues. Here the CDR3 DNA is all that survives: 48 bases in frame from base 1. V is cut back by 1 base and J by 5 bases, with 7 bases in the junction unmatched. CDR1 and CDR2 are read off the germline V gene as SGHAT and FQNNGV. Samples from volunteer blood donors who had recovered from COVID-19 were contributed by a second Seattle source. Each collaborating institution followed its own protocols to collect whole blood in K2EDTA tubes. For TCRbeta analysis, collaborators shipped samples in one of three forms: frozen whole blood, isolated PBMCs, or DNA extracted from either of those sample types.

The clonotype comes from a woman in her 40s who had recovered from COVID-19. The receptor chain draws on TRBV11-2 and TRBJ2-7; the central 11 bases match TRBD2. Sequenced: peripheral blood. The nucleotide sequence reads as follows: TGTGCCAGCAGCTTAGGCGAGGCTAGCGGGAGGAACGAGCAGTACTTC. This is translated as CASSLGEASGRNEQYF.